The clone carrying this T cell receptor beta chain has a count of ten or more. Its antigen is undetermined. V lost 6 bases and J 4 bases, leaving 13 bases between the germline ends. Germline V lookup: CDR1 DFQATT, CDR2 SNEGSKA (reference sequence). The CDR3 has 14 amino acids. These data come from a study of regulatory T cells in long-lasting Graves disease. Study-level findings and limits: Persistent disease was characterized by preferential usage of TRBV28, TRBJ1-2 and TRBJ2-5.

As to time point: persistent/refractory GD, antithyroid drugs over 5 years with positive TRAb. The TCR library was made from RNA that had been extracted from PBMCs in TRIzol. Building the TCR beta libraries relied on iRepertoire HTBI primers, and CDR3 regions underwent Arm-PCR. TCRdb reprocessed the multiplex PCR reads via MiXCR and lists one record per CDR3 protein. The table has roughly 450,000 distinct CDR3 sequences, roughly 22% seen once. The sequencing used peripheral blood mononuclear cells (PBMCs), collected when the disease was refractory, from a patient treated with antithyroid drugs. The V call is TRBV20-1, the J call TRBJ1-6; tentative D call: TRBD1 (5 bases). This receptor was taken from a female donor with Graves disease. The CDR3 loop is CSAHSGQYNSPLHF. CDR3 DNA sequence: TGCAGTGCCCACTCGGGGCAGTATAATTCACCCCTCCACTTT.